This TCR beta chain was identified in a study of T-cell memory formation after mild COVID-19. Study-wide results and limits: Cross-reactive memory apparently joined, as some responding clones appeared in pre-infection memory. Whereas later expanders leaned CD4+, clones contracting day 15 to 85 showed a balanced CD4/CD8 makeup. CD4+ contracting clones were mainly CM and EM; CD8+ ones, EMRA.

This clonotype was observed many times. Its antigen is undetermined. TCRdb processed the 5' RACE reads anew with MiXCR; each CDR3 protein has one entry. The sample carries some 54,000 distinct CDR3 sequences, roughly 9.5% recorded once. This TCR came from a man between 18 and 35 years old who had mild COVID-19 (a few samples of this study predate the infection). Cell type and time point are not known. Sequencing input: PBMCs or a T cell subset sorted from them (not recorded which).

The CDR3 DNA is TGTGCCAGCAGCTCGATTTCCGGGACCTCCTACGAGCAGTACTTC. This sequence encodes CASSSISGTSYEQYF. This chain links TRBV11-2 with TRBJ2-7, with D perhaps given as TRBD1 or TRBD2 (5 bases each). The CDR3 is made up of 15 amino acids. The germline V gene encodes CDR1 SGHAT and CDR2 FQNNGV. V lost 4 bases to trimming and J lost 0 bases, with 13 bases between them.